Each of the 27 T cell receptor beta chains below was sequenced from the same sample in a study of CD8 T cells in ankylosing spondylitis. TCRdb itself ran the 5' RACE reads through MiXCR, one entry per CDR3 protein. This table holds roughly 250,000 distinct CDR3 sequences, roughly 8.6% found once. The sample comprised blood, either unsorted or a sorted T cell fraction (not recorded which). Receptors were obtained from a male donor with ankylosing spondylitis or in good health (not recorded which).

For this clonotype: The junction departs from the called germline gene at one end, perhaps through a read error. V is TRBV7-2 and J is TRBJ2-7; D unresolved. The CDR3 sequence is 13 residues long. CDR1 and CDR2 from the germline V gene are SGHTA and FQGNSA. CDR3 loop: CACSLGSSYEQYF. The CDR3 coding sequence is TGTGCCTGCAGCTTAGGCAGTTCCTACGAGCAGTACTTC.

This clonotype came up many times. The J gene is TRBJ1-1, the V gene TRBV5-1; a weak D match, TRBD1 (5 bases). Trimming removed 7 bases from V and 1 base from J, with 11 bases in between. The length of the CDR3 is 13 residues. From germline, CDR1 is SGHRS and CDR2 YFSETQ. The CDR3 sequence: CASAGLPNTEAFF. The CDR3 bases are TGCGCCAGCGCAGGGCTACCGAACACTGAAGCTTTCTTT.

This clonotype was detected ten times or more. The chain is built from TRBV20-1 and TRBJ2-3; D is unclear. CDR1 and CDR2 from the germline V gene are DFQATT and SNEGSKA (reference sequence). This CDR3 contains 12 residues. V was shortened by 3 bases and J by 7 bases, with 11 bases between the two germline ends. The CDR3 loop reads CSASGILNTQYF. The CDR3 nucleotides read TGCAGTGCTAGCGGCATCCTGAATACGCAGTATTTT.

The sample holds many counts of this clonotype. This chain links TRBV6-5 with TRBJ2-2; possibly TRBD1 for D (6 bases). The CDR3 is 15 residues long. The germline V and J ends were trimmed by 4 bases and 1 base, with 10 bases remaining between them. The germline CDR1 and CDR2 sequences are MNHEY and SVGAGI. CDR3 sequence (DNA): TGTGCCAGCAGTTTCCGGGACAAGAACACCGGGGAGCTGTTTTTT. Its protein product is CASSFRDKNTGELFF.

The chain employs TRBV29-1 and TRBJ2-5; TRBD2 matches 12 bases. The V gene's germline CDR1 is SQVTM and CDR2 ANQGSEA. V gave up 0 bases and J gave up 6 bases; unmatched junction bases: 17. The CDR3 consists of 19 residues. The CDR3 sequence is CSVEERLTWTSGARQTQYF. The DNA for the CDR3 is TGCAGCGTTGAAGAGCGCCTGACTTGGACTAGCGGGGCCAGGCAGACCCAGTACTTC.

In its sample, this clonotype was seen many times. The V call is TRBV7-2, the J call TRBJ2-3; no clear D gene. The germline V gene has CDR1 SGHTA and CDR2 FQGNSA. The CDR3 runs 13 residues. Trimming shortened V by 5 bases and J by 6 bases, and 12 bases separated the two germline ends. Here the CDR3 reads CASSSADRDTQYF. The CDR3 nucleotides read TGTGCCAGCAGCAGCGCCGATAGGGATACGCAGTATTTT.

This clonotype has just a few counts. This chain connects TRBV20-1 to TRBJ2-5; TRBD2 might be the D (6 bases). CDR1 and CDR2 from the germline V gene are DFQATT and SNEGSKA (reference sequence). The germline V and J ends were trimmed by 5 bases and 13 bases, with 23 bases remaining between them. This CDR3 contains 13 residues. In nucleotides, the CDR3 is TGCAGTGCTTTTTCCCATCCCGGGACTGCCCGGTACTTC. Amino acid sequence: CSAFSHPGTARYF.

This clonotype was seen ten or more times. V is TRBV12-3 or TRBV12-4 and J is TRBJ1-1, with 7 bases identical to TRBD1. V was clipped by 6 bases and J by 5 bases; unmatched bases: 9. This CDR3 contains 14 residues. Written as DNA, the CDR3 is TGTGCCAGCAGCTCGAGACAGGGCGAGACTGAAGCTTTCTTT. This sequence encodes CASSSRQGETEAFF.

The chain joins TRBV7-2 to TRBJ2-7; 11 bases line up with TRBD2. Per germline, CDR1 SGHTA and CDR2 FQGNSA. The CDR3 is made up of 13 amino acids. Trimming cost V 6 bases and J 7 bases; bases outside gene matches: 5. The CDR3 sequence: CASRLAGAGEQYF. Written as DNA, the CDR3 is TGTGCCAGCAGACTAGCGGGGGCGGGAGAGCAGTACTTC.

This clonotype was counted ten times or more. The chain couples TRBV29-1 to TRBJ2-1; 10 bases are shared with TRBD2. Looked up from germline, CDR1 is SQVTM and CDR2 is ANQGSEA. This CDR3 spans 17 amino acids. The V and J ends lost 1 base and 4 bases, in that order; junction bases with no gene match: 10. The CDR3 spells CSVEGRIAGGGYNEQFF. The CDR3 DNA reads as TGCAGCGTTGAAGGACGTATAGCGGGAGGAGGATACAATGAGCAGTTCTTC.

The CDR3 sequence: CARGQGPVRYEQYF. CDR3 sequence (DNA): TGTGCCAGGGGCCAAGGGCCCGTGCGCTACGAGCAGTACTTC. The gene calls are TRBV5-6 and TRBJ2-7; no firm D call. Trimming cost V 8 bases and J 3 bases, with 18 bases left between them. Germline CDR1 SGHDT, CDR2 YYEEEE. The CDR3 runs to 14 residues. Variable domain in full (rest from reference TRBV5-6 and TRBJ2-7): DAGVTQSPTHLIKTRGQQVTLRCSPKSGHDTVSWYQQALGQGPQFIFQYYEEEERQRGNFPDRFSGHQFPNYSSELNVNALLLGDSALYLCARGQGPVRYEQYFGPGTRLTVT.

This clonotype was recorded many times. CDR3 sequence (DNA): TGTGCCAGCAGCTTGGCTAACACGAATTCACCCCTCCACTTT. Protein product: CASSLANTNSPLHF. This chain links TRBV7-2 with TRBJ1-6; D unclear. The germline V and J ends were trimmed by 3 bases and 7 bases, with 10 bases remaining between them. Germline lookup yields CDR1 SGHTA and CDR2 FQGNSA. This CDR3 is built from 14 residues.

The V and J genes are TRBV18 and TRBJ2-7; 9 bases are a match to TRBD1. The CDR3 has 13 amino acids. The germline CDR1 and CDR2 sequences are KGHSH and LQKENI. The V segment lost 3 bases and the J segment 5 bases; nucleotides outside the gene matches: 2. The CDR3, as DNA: TGTGCCAGCTCACCGGGACAGGGTGACGAGCAGTACTTC. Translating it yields CASSPGQGDEQYF. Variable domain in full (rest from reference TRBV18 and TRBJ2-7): NAGVMQNPRHLVRRRGQEARLRCSPMKGHSHVYWYRQLPEEGLKFMVYLQKENIIDESGMPKERFSAEFPKEGPSILRIQQVVRGDSAAYFCASSPGQGDEQYFGPGTRLTVT.

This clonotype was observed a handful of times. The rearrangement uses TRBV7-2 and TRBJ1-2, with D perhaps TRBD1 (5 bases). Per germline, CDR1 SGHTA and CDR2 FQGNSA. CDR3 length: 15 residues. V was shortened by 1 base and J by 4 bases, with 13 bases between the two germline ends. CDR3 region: CASSLEWGYGYGYTF. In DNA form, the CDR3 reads TGTGCCAGCAGCTTAGAGTGGGGGTATGGCTATGGCTACACCTTC. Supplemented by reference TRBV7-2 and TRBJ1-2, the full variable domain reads GAGVSQSPSNKVTEKGKDVELRCDPISGHTALYWYRQSLGQGLEFLIYFQGNSAPDKSGLPSDRFSAERTGGSVSTLTIQRTQQEDSAVYLCASSLEWGYGYGYTFGSGTRLTVV.

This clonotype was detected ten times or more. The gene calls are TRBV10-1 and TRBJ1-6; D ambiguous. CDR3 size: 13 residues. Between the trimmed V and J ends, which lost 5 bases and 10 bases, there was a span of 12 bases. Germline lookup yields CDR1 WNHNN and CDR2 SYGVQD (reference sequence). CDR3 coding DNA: TGCGCCAGCAGTCCCCAGGTGGGATCACCCCTCCACTTT. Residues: CASSPQVGSPLHF.

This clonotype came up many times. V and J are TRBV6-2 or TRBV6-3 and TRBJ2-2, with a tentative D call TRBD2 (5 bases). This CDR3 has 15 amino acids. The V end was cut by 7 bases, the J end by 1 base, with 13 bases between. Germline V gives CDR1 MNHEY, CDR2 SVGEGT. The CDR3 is CASTRGRQNTGELFF. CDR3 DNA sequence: TGTGCCAGCACCCGAGGGCGGCAGAACACCGGGGAGCTGTTTTTT.

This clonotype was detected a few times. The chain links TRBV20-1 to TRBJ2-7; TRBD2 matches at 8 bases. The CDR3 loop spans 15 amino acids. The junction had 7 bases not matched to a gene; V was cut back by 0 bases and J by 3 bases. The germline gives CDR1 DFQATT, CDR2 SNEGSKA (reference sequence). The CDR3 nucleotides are TGCAGTGCTAGAGACATCCGGGGGGGCGGCTACGAGCAGTACTTC. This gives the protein CSARDIRGGGYEQYF.

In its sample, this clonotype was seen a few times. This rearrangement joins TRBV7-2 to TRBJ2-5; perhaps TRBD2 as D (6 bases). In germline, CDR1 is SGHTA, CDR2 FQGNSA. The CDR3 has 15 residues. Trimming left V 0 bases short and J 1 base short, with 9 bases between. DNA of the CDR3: TGTGCCAGCAGCTTAGCGGCTAGCGCCCAAGAGACCCAGTACTTC. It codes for CASSLAASAQETQYF.

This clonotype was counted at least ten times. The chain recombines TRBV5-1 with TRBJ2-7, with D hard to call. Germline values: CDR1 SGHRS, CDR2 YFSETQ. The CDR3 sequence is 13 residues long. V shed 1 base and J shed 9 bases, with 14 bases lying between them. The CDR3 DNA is TGCGCCAGCAGCTTGTGGTCGACTCGCGTGCAGTACTTC. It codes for CASSLWSTRVQYF.

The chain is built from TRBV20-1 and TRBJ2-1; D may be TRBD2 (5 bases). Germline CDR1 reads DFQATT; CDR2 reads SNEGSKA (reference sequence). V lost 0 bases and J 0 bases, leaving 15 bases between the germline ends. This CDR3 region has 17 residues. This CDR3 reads CSARDRERPSSYNEQFF. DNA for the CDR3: TGCAGTGCTAGAGATAGGGAGCGGCCAAGCTCCTACAATGAGCAGTTCTTC.

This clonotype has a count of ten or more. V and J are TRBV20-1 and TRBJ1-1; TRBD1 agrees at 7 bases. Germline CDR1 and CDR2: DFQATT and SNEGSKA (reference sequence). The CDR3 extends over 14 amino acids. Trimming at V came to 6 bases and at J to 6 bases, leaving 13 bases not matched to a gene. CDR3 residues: CSAKPRGTGAEAFF. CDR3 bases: TGCAGTGCGAAACCCCGGGGAACAGGGGCTGAAGCTTTCTTT.

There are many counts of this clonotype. The CDR3, as DNA: TGTGCCAGCAGTCACGGGACAGTTCCAGCAGATACGCAGTATTTT. It codes for CASSHGTVPADTQYF. The V and J genes are TRBV27 and TRBJ2-3, with 7 bases aligning to TRBD1. Per germline, CDR1 MNHEY and CDR2 SMNVEV (reference sequence). The trim removed 5 bases at V and 4 bases at J, leaving 9 bases unmatched. There are 15 residues in the CDR3.

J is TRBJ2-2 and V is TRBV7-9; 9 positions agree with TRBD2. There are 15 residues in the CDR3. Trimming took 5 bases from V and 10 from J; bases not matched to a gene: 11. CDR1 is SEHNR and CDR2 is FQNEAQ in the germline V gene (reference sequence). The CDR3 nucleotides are TGTGCCAGCAGCCCTATAGCGGGGGCGACAAAGGAGCTGTTTTTT. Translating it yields CASSPIAGATKELFF.

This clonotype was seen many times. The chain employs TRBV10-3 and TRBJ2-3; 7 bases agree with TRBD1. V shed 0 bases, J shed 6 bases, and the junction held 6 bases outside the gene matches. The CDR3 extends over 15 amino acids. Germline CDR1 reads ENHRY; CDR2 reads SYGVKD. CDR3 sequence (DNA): TGTGCCATCAGTGAGTCGGGGACAGCTGGGGATACGCAGTATTTT. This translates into CAISESGTAGDTQYF.

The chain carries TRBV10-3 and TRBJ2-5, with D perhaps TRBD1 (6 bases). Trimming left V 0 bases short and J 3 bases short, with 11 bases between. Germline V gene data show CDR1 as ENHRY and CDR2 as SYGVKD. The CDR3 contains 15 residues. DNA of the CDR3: TGTGCCATCAGTGAGTCGTGGGCAGGGGAAGAGACCCAGTACTTC. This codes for CAISESWAGEETQYF.

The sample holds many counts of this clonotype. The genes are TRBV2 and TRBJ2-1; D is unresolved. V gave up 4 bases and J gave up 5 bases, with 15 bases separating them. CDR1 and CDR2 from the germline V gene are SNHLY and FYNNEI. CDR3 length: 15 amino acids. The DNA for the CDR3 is TGTGCCAGCAGTGGGCAGGCCGATATAAACAATGAGCAGTTCTTC. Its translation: CASSGQADINNEQFF.

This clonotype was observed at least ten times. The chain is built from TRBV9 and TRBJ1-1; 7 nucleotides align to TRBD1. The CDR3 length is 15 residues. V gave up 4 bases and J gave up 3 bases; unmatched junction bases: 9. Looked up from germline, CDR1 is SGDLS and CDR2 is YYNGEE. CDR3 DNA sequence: TGTGCCAGCAGCCAGGGGACAGTTTTTTACACTGAAGCTTTCTTT. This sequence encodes CASSQGTVFYTEAFF. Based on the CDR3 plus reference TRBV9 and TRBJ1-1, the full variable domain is DSGVTQTPKHLITATGQRVTLRCSPRSGDLSVYWYQQSLDQGLQFLIQYYNGEERAKGNILERFSAQQFPDLHSELNLSSLELGDSALYFCASSQGTVFYTEAFFGQGTRLTVV.